This T cell receptor beta chain was retrieved from a study of shared clonotypes between healthy human individuals. TCRdb's table, derived via immunoSEQ multiplex PCR, lists solely in-frame clones and lacks some. The repertoire holds 2 million to 2.5 million clones, with 90% to 97% as singletons. Regarding the study as a whole: Clonotypes which were not shared had lower generation probabilities than clonotypes that all four donors shared. The naive CD4 repertoires of several donors were compared, and around 5% of clonotypes were shared.

Per germline, CDR1 SGHVS and CDR2 FQNEAQ. The V gene lost 5 bases and the J gene lost 8 bases, with 12 bases spanning the gap. This CDR3 is 12 amino acids long. This clone was seen a single time. What it binds is not known. The sample comprised naive CD4+ T cells sorted from blood. Specified subset: CD45RA+ positively selected. The source is a man younger than 35 in good health. The V and J genes are TRBV7-8 and TRBJ1-2; D is perhaps TRBD1 (6 bases). The CDR3 DNA sequence: TGTGCCAGCAGCCCAGGGGTCGGGGGCTACACCTTC. Its translation: CASSPGVGGYTF. Full variable domain (remainder filled in from reference TRBV7-8 and TRBJ1-2): GAGVSQSPRYKVAKRGQDVALRCDPISGHVSLFWYQQALGQGPEFLTYFQNEAQLDKSGLPSDRFFAERPEGSVSTLKIQRTQQEDSAVYLCASSPGVGGYTFGSGTRLTVV.